The 17 T cell receptor beta chains in this list originate from one sample, sequenced in a study of vaccination effects on CD4 cells after COVID-19. These receptors' antigens are unknown. With the ViraFEST assay, the study expanded antigen-specific CD4+ T cells using viral peptide pools, then sequenced them. Isolating CD4+ T cells followed approximately 11 days of culture. Participants were vaccinated with two doses of either the BNT162b2 or mRNA-1273 vaccine. TCRdb keeps only in-frame clones here, not all; method: immunoSEQ multiplex PCR. This table has 30,000 or so clones, 55% to 85% appearing once. This specimen consisted of CD4+ T cells from PBMCs cultured with HCoV-NL63 spike peptides, obtained after COVID-19 vaccination. The origin of the receptors is a human donor who received a COVID-19 vaccine.

This clone was observed a handful of times. This rearrangement joins TRBV7-8 to TRBJ2-1; D is unresolved. Germline V gene lookup returns CDR1 SGHVS and CDR2 FQNEAQ. CDR3 length equals 14 residues. Deletions cut 0 bases from V and 9 bases from J, with 12 bases between. The CDR3 DNA reads TGTGCCAGCAGCTTAGCGGGATCGTATGTTGAGCAGTTCTTC. Translated: CASSLAGSYVEQFF.

The table lists this clone with a count of one. The V call is TRBV19, the J call TRBJ2-3, with 10 bases that match TRBD1. CDR3 length: 16 amino acids. Looked up from germline, CDR1 is LNHDA and CDR2 is SQIVND (reference sequence). V lost 11 bases to trimming and J lost 0 bases; unmatched junction nucleotides: 11. The CDR3 loop is CAAPGQGSTSTDTQYF. CDR3 nucleotide sequence: TGTGCCGCCCCGGGACAGGGGTCCACTAGCACAGATACGCAGTATTTT.

This clone was seen only a few times. The chain joins TRBV7-6 to TRBJ1-3; no clear D. V dropped 2 bases and J dropped 0 bases, with 8 bases sitting between them. This CDR3 is 15 amino acids long. The germline V gene has CDR1 SGHVS and CDR2 FNYEAQ. DNA of the CDR3: TGTGCCAGCAGCTTACTTGCGGGCTCTGGAAACACCATATATTTT. Encoded protein: CASSLLAGSGNTIYF.

J is TRBJ1-5 and V is TRBV9; 8 nucleotides align to TRBD1. The CDR3 loop spans 15 amino acids. The J segment lost 5 bases and the V segment lost 0 bases, leaving 4 bases of the junction unmatched. Looked up from germline, CDR1 is SGDLS and CDR2 is YYNGEE. In DNA form, the CDR3 reads TGTGCCAGCAGCGTAGGGACAGGGCTTCATCAGCCCCAGCATTTT. Translation: CASSVGTGLHQPQHF.

A few counts support this clone. The chain recombines TRBV5-4 with TRBJ2-2, with TRBD2 matching 16 bases. CDR3 length: 19 amino acids. Germline V lookup: CDR1 SGHNT, CDR2 YYREEE (reference sequence). With 4 bases clipped from V and 4 bases from J, the junction kept 10 bases outside the gene matches. For the CDR3, the DNA is TGTGCCAGCAGCAGGCCGGGACTAGCGGGAGGGCCGAGCACCGGGGAGCTGTTTTTT. Amino acid sequence: CASSRPGLAGGPSTGELFF.

The sample holds one count of this clone. The chain uses TRBV5-1 and TRBJ2-2; D is unresolved. CDR3 length equals 14 residues. CDR1 is SGHRS, CDR2 YFSETQ, per germline. The V gene lost 0 bases and the J gene lost 2 bases, with 5 bases spanning the gap. This chain's CDR3 is CASSLGSNTGELFF. DNA for the CDR3: TGCGCCAGCAGCTTGGGCAGTAACACCGGGGAGCTGTTTTTT. Full variable domain (rest looked up from reference TRBV5-1 and TRBJ2-2): KAGVTQTPRYLIKTRGQQVTLSCSPISGHRSVSWYQQTPGQGLQFLFEYFSETQRNKGNFPGRFSGRQFSNSRSEMNVSTLELGDSALYLCASSLGSNTGELFFGEGSRLTVL.

In its sample, this clone was seen once. This chain links TRBV6-2 or TRBV6-3 with TRBJ1-3, with D possibly being TRBD1 (5 bases). V was pared by 5 bases and J by 2 bases, with 10 bases between. The CDR3 runs to 14 residues. Per germline, CDR1 MNHEY and CDR2 SVGEGT. The CDR3 loop reads CASSPGTAGNTIYF. CDR3 nucleotides: TGTGCCAGCAGTCCCGGGACGGCTGGAAACACCATATATTTT.

The sample holds a few counts of this clone. The rearrangement links TRBV9 to TRBJ2-7; tentatively, D is TRBD1 (5 bases). The CDR3 consists of 15 residues. Trimming shortened V by 0 bases and J by 2 bases, and 12 bases separated the two germline ends. The V gene's germline CDR1 is SGDLS and CDR2 YYNGEE. The CDR3: CASSVADTLTYEQYF. CDR3 DNA sequence: TGTGCCAGCAGCGTAGCGGACACGCTGACCTACGAGCAGTACTTC. The whole variable domain, remainder taken from reference TRBV9 and TRBJ2-7, is DSGVTQTPKHLITATGQRVTLRCSPRSGDLSVYWYQQSLDQGLQFLIQYYNGEERAKGNILERFSAQQFPDLHSELNLSSLELGDSALYFCASSVADTLTYEQYFGPGTRLTVT.

The chain carries TRBV18 and TRBJ2-5; 7 bases line up with TRBD1. The CDR3 runs 14 residues. CDR1 is KGHSH and CDR2 is LQKENI in the germline V gene. Trimming took 3 bases from V and 5 from J; bases not matched to a gene: 6. The CDR3 sequence is CASSPPGGRETQYF. DNA for the CDR3: TGTGCCAGCTCACCCCCAGGGGGACGGGAGACCCAGTACTTC.

V usage is TRBV5-4 and J usage is TRBJ1-1; D call uncertain. The germline V gene has CDR1 SGHNT and CDR2 YYREEE (reference sequence). Trimming left V 0 bases short and J 5 bases short, with 11 bases between. This CDR3 has 14 residues. In DNA, the CDR3 is TGTGCCAGCAGCTTGGATGTCAGTTCAACTGAAGCTTTCTTT. Amino acid sequence: CASSLDVSSTEAFF.

The chain recombines TRBV2 with TRBJ1-1; 7 positions agree with TRBD1. Germline trimming cut 8 bases from V and 9 bases from J; bases unmatched to any gene: 27. Germline loops: CDR1 SNHLY, CDR2 FYNNEI. This CDR3 is built from 18 residues. The CDR3 DNA reads as TGTGCCAGCGGGCAGCCTCCGGGACAGTCCAGTATAAGCGTGCAAGCTTTCTTT. This gives the protein CASGQPPGQSSISVQAFF.

The V and J genes are TRBV12-5 and TRBJ2-1; 8 bases agree with TRBD1. The V gene's germline CDR1 is LGHNT and CDR2 FRNRAP. CDR3 length: 16 amino acids. J was trimmed by 13 bases and V by 0 bases; bases with no gene match: 14. The DNA for the CDR3 is TGTGCTAGTGGTTTGGTTATAGGGGGACAGGACTTATACCAGTTCTTC. Its protein product is CASGLVIGGQDLYQFF.

The gene calls are TRBV6-6 and TRBJ1-3; weak D call: TRBD1 (6 bases). Trimming removed 4 bases from V and 4 bases from J, with 14 bases in between. The CDR3 is 15 amino acids. Germline-derived CDR1 and CDR2 are MNHNY and SVGAGI (reference sequence). DNA of the CDR3: TGTGCCAGCAGTTCCGTGCAGGGGCGGGGAAACACCATATATTTT. Translating gives CASSSVQGRGNTIYF.

The chain uses TRBV30 and TRBJ2-7; 11 positions agree with TRBD2. The V gene end was trimmed by 3 bases and the J gene end by 2 bases; junction bases not matched to a gene: 6. Germline V gives CDR1 GTSNPN, CDR2 SVGIG (reference sequence). The CDR3 has 15 amino acids. CDR3 coding DNA: TGTGCCTGGAGGCGTACTAGCGGGGGCCCCTACGAGCAGTACTTC. Encoded protein: CAWRRTSGGPYEQYF. The full variable domain, its missing parts supplied by reference TRBV30 and TRBJ2-7, is SQTIHQWPATLVQPVGSPLSLECTVEGTSNPNLYWYRQAAGRGLQLLFYSVGIGQISSEVPQNLSASRPQDRQFILSSKKLLLSDSGFYLCAWRRTSGGPYEQYFGPGTRLTVT.

This chain connects TRBV28 to TRBJ1-1; the D gene is possibly TRBD1 (5 bases). The CDR3 loop spans 13 amino acids. Germline CDR1 MDHEN, CDR2 SYDVKM. Trimming pared 9 bases from V and 0 bases from J, leaving 11 bases between. The CDR3 nucleotides are TGTGCCAGTGGGGGGGGATTGAACACTGAAGCTTTCTTT. Encoded protein: CASGGGLNTEAFF.

This chain uses TRBV27 with TRBJ2-2; no clear D. This CDR3 contains 15 residues. With 5 bases removed from V and 6 bases from J, the gap between germline ends came to 16 bases. In germline, CDR1 is MNHEY, CDR2 SMNVEV (reference sequence). The CDR3 nucleotides read TGTGCCAGCAGTCCGATATCGGGTGTCGCCGGGGAGCTGTTTTTT. This encodes CASSPISGVAGELFF.

Here the CDR3 reads CASSVTGYNEQFF. CDR3 nucleotides: TGTGCCAGCAGCGTGACCGGGTACAATGAGCAGTTCTTC. The J gene is TRBJ2-1, the V gene TRBV5-5, with D uncertain. Germline V gene data show CDR1 as SGHKS and CDR2 as YYEKEE (reference sequence). V lost 4 bases to trimming and J lost 4 bases, with 9 bases between them. This CDR3 contains 13 residues.